This T cell receptor beta chain is drawn from a study of T-cell reconstitution after alpha-beta-depleted transplantation in children. Germline CDR1 reads SNHLY; CDR2 reads FYNNEI. Trimming at V came to 6 bases and at J to 6 bases, leaving 12 bases not matched to a gene. CDR3 length: 15 residues. Unique molecular identifiers were incorporated into the prepared TCRbeta library. TCRdb re-analysed the PCR reads in MiXCR, keeping a single row per CDR3 protein. The profile shows 600,000 to 700,000 distinct CDR3 sequences, roughly 17% of them singletons. This clonotype was seen more than once but under ten times.

This rearrangement joins TRBV2 to TRBJ1-1, with 8 bases identical to TRBD1. This receptor was obtained from a human donor who donated a stem cell graft to a child with acute myeloid leukemia. Here the sequenced sample was PBMCs from the stem cell graft donor, taken from the stem cell graft. The CDR3: CASRPLDRERAEAFF. The CDR3 DNA follows: TGTGCCAGCAGACCCCTGGACAGGGAGAGGGCTGAAGCTTTCTTT. The full variable domain, with the rest looked up from reference TRBV2 and TRBJ1-1, is EPEVTQTPSHQVTQMGQEVILRCVPISNHLYFYWYRQILGQKVEFLVSFYNNEISEKSEIFDDQFSVERPDGSNFTLKIRSTKLEDSAMYFCASRPLDRERAEAFFGQGTRLTVV.